The clone carrying this T cell receptor beta chain has ten or more counts. Its antigen is unknown. MiXCR, run by TCRdb on the PCR reads, gives a single entry per CDR3 protein. The sample shows over 600,000 distinct CDR3 sequences, less than 20% of them seen only once. This CDR3 has 18 residues. The germline V gene encodes CDR1 MGHRA and CDR2 YSYEKL. Germline trimming cut 2 bases from V and 0 bases from J; bases unmatched to any gene: 10. The sample comes from a study of molecular identifiers for immune sequencing clone quantification. The study, taken as a whole, reports: Sizes of highly expanded clones could be underestimated through identical TCRs sharing a barcode. Clones exceeding 20 RNA copies carried over 99% of effector molecules but under 1% of naive-cell molecules.

The TCR was taken from a human donor in good health. Some libraries in this study had Jurkat cell RNA spiked in. Sequences were obtained from naive CD8+ T cells from blood, with Jurkat cell RNA spiked in. Noted subset: FACS-sorted CD8+CD4-CCR7+CD45RA+ naive T cells. V is TRBV4-1 and J is TRBJ2-4, with 7 bases matching TRBD1. CDR3 sequence: CASSQPTDRSLAKNIQYF. Here the CDR3 DNA reads TGCGCCAGCAGCCAACCCACGGACAGGTCTCTAGCCAAAAACATTCAGTACTTC.